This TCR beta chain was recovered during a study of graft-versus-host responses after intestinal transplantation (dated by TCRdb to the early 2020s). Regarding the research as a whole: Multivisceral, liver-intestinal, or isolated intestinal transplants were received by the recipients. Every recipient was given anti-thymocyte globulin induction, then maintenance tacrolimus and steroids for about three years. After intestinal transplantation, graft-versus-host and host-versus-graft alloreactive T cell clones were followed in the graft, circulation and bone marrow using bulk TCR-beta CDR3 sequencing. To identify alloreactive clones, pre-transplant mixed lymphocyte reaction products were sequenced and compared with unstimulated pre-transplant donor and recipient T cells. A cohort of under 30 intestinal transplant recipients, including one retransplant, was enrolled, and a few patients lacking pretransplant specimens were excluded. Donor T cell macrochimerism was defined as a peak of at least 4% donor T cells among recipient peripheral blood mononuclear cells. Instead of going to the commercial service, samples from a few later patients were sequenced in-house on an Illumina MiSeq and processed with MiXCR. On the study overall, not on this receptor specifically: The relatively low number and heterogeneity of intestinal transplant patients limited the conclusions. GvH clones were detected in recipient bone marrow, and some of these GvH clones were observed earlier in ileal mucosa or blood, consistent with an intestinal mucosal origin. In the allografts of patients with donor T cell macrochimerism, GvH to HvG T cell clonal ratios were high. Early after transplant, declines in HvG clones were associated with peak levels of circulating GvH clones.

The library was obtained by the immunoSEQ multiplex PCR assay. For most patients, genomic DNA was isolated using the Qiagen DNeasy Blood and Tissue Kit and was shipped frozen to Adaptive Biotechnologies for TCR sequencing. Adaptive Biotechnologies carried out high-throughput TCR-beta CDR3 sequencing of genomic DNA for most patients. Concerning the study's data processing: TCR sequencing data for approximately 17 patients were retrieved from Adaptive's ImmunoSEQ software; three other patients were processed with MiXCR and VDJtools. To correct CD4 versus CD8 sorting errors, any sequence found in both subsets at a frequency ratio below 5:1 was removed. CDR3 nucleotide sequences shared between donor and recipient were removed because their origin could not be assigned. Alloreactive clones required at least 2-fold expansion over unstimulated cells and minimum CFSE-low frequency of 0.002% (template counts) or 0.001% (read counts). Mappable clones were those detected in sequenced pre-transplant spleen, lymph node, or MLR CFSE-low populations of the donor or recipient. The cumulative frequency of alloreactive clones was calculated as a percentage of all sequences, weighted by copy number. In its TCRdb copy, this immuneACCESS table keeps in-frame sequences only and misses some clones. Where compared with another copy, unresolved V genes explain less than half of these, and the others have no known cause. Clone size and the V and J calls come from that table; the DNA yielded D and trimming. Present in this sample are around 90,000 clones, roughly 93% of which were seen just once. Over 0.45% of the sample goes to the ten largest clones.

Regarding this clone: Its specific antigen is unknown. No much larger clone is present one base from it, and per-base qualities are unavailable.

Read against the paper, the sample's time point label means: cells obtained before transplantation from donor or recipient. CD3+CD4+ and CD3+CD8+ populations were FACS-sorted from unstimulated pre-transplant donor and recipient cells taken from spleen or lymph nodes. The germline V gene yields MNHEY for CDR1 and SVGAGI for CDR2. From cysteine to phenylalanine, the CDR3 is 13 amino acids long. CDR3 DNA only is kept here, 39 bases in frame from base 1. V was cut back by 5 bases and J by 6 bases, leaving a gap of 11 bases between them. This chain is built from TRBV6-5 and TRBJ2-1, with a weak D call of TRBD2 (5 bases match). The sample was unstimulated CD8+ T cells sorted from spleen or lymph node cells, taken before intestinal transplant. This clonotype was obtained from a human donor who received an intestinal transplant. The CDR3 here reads CASSGLGGNEQFF. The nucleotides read TGTGCCAGCAGTGGACTTGGTGGCAATGAGCAGTTCTTC.